The sequence of this TCR beta chain was determined in a study of T-cell reconstitution after alpha-beta-depleted transplantation in children. For TCRbeta, the library was prepared with unique molecular identifiers. TCRdb redid the calling of the PCR reads with MiXCR, one entry per CDR3 protein. The sample shows fewer than 400,000 distinct CDR3 sequences, around 25% of them seen only once. Of note for this clonotype: As yet, its antigen is unknown.

Study-level findings and limits: Newly made T cells mostly supplied T-cell counts and diversity one year after transplant. High day-60 TCRbeta diversity in some patients came from surviving recipient T cells and thymic progenitors. Expanded graft clones, several hundred of them, were reportedly the source of alpha-beta T cells about two months after transplant.

This clonotype originated in a male patient aged 10 to 17 who had a stem cell transplant for acute lymphoblastic leukemia, so the T cells may come from the graft donor. The material was PBMCs, mostly from graft donor cells, obtained 180 days after TCRalphabeta/CD19-depleted stem cell transplant.

The CDR3 loop reads CSARPVAGGPIQYF. CDR3 coding DNA: TGCAGTGCTAGACCCGTCGCGGGAGGGCCAATCCAGTACTTC. The chain carries TRBV20-1 and TRBJ2-5; 9 nucleotides line up with TRBD2. The CDR3 extends over 14 amino acids. Germline V gene lookup returns CDR1 DFQATT and CDR2 SNEGSKA (reference sequence). Trimming took 2 bases from V and 10 from J; bases not matched to a gene: 11.